The 22 T cell receptor beta chains presented below share a single source sample, sequenced in a study of OX40 agonist ivuxolimab in advanced cancers. Preparation of the library involved the immunoSEQ multiplex PCR assay. Imported from immuneACCESS, the table was reduced by TCRdb to in-frame sequences with V and J called. These copies leave out some clones; in studies compared against another copy, an unresolved V gene accounts for under half, and the cause of the remainder is not known. Recorded for this sample are 33,000 or so clones; roughly 86% of them occurred a single time. The ten largest clonotypes hold under 30% of the sample. The sequencing here drew on CD4+ or CD8+ T cells sorted from blood, taken in a trial of the OX40 agonist ivuxolimab. Receptor source: an adult with an advanced solid tumor such as melanoma, head and neck, liver or kidney cancer.

The chain employs TRBV19 and TRBJ1-2; the D is unclear. Trimming left V 2 bases short and J 7 bases short, with 17 bases between. The germline V gene has CDR1 LNHDA and CDR2 SQIVND (reference sequence). The CDR3 is made up of 15 amino acids. As DNA, the CDR3 is TGTGCCAGTAGTATAAGTTCCGGAGTGTCTGGTGGCTACACCTTC. This translates into CASSISSGVSGGYTF.

This chain uses TRBV23-1 with TRBJ1-5; TRBD1 matches 7 bases. TRBV23-1 is noted as an ORF with a role that remains uncertain. The CDR3 sequence is 14 residues long. The J segment lost 2 bases and the V segment lost 7 bases, leaving 5 bases of the junction unmatched. CDR3 sequence reads: CASIDRARNQPQHF. For the CDR3, the DNA is TGCGCCAGCATCGACAGGGCTCGCAATCAGCCCCAGCATTTT.

V and J are TRBV7-9 and TRBJ1-5; 10 nucleotides agree with TRBD1. Germline CDR1 and CDR2: SEHNR and FQNEAQ (reference sequence). V lost 5 bases and J lost 7; bases outside the gene matches: 8. The CDR3 sequence is 15 residues long. CDR3: CASSRTGTGEQPQHF. The CDR3 coding sequence is TGTGCCAGCAGCCGTACCGGGACAGGGGAGCAGCCCCAGCATTTT.

This sequence joins TRBV28 and TRBJ2-1; unclear D gene. Trimming took off 5 bases at V and 0 bases at J, with 17 bases between the two ends. The CDR3 runs 17 residues. Germline V CDR1 and CDR2: MDHEN, SYDVKM. Written as DNA, the CDR3 is TGTGCCAGCAGTCCTCTCCCGGACCTCAGCTCCTACAATGAGCAGTTCTTC. It specifies CASSPLPDLSSYNEQFF.

The chain employs TRBV5-1 and TRBJ2-5; TRBD1 matches 7 bases. The CDR3 runs to 14 residues. With V trimmed by 3 bases and J by 5 bases, 7 bases remained unmatched. CDR1 is SGHRS, CDR2 YFSETQ, per germline. CDR3 region: CASSSQTGWETQYF. The CDR3 DNA is TGCGCCAGCAGCTCCCAGACAGGGTGGGAGACCCAGTACTTC. Together with reference TRBV5-1 and TRBJ2-5, the CDR3 gives the full variable domain: KAGVTQTPRYLIKTRGQQVTLSCSPISGHRSVSWYQQTPGQGLQFLFEYFSETQRNKGNFPGRFSGRQFSNSRSEMNVSTLELGDSALYLCASSSQTGWETQYFGPGTRLLVL.

The chain joins TRBV2 to TRBJ1-5; D is unclear. The CDR3 runs 15 residues. Looked up from germline, CDR1 is SNHLY and CDR2 is FYNNEI. Trimming removed 2 bases at V and 7 bases at J, with 15 bases between. The DNA of the CDR3 is TGTGCCAGCAGTGAATATGAGGGAGGAGGACAGCCCCAGCATTTT. Translation gives CASSEYEGGGQPQHF.

There are a few counts of this clone. The V and J genes are TRBV2 and TRBJ1-2; D is ambiguous. CDR1 SNHLY and CDR2 FYNNEI come from the germline V gene. The germline V and J ends were trimmed by 7 bases and 1 base, with 16 bases remaining between them. The CDR3 runs 15 residues. CDR3 sequence reads: CASTVLRTVNYGYTF. The CDR3 DNA sequence: TGTGCCAGCACTGTATTAAGGACGGTTAACTATGGCTACACCTTC. The full variable domain, with the rest looked up from reference TRBV2 and TRBJ1-2, is EPEVTQTPSHQVTQMGQEVILRCVPISNHLYFYWYRQILGQKVEFLVSFYNNEISEKSEIFDDQFSVERPDGSNFTLKIRSTKLEDSAMYFCASTVLRTVNYGYTFGSGTRLTVV.

The V call is TRBV10-3, the J call TRBJ2-6; no clear D. The CDR3 totals 15 residues. Germline V gene data show CDR1 as ENHRY and CDR2 as SYGVKD. Trimming took off 5 bases at V and 0 bases at J, with 8 bases between the two ends. The CDR3 sequence is CAISRRSSGANVLTF. The CDR3, as DNA: TGTGCCATCAGTCGAAGGAGCTCTGGGGCCAACGTCCTGACTTTC.

CDR3 amino acids: CSSDTFSGRVNEQFF. CDR3 in DNA: TGCAGCTCAGATACGTTTAGCGGGAGAGTCAATGAGCAGTTCTTC. The chain has TRBV29-1 and TRBJ2-1; 9 bases match TRBD2. CDR1 is SQVTM, CDR2 ANQGSEA, per germline. J gave up 6 bases and V 8 bases, and 14 bases lay outside the gene matches. This CDR3 comprises 15 residues.

This clone has just one count. V usage is TRBV25-1 and J usage is TRBJ1-1; no clear D. Germline CDR1 is MGHDK and CDR2 is SYGVNS. CDR3 size: 13 residues. V lost 1 base to trimming and J lost 9 bases, with 12 bases between them. The CDR3 loop reads CASSESGRQQAFF. DNA for the CDR3: TGTGCCAGCAGTGAATCGGGGAGGCAGCAAGCTTTCTTT.

V is TRBV28 and J is TRBJ1-5; D uncertain. CDR3 length equals 14 residues. Germline loops: CDR1 MDHEN, CDR2 SYDVKM. The V and J ends lost 6 bases and 2 bases respectively, with 11 bases between them. CDR3 in amino acids: CASRKVVGNQPQHF. In DNA, the CDR3 is TGTGCCAGCAGGAAGGTGGTGGGCAATCAGCCCCAGCATTTT.

This sequence joins TRBV6-5 and TRBJ1-2; the D is unclear. CDR1 and CDR2 (germline): MNHEY, SVGAGI. V was trimmed by 4 bases and J by 4 bases, leaving 10 bases between them. This CDR3 contains 13 residues. The CDR3 region is CASSSEDVYGYTF. The CDR3 DNA reads TGTGCCAGCAGTTCGGAGGATGTCTATGGCTACACCTTC.

The rearrangement joins TRBV28 to TRBJ2-7; tentative D call: TRBD1 (5 bases). This CDR3 region has 15 residues. With 5 bases removed from V and 3 bases from J, the gap between germline ends came to 17 bases. Germline CDR1 and CDR2: MDHEN and SYDVKM. CDR3 protein: CASSPPPTGVYEQYF. Here the CDR3 DNA reads TGTGCCAGCAGTCCCCCCCCAACAGGAGTCTACGAGCAGTACTTC.

About this clone itself: The sample holds other DNA sequences that translate to the same CDR3. This chain links TRBV5-1 with TRBJ2-1; tentatively, D is TRBD2 (6 bases). Germline V gene sequence: CDR1 SGHRS, CDR2 YFSETQ. The CDR3 spans 15 residues. Trimming pared 4 bases from V and 0 bases from J, leaving 11 bases between. The CDR3 sequence: CASSLDGSSYNEQFF. DNA for the CDR3: TGCGCCAGCAGCCTGGACGGGAGCTCCTACAATGAGCAGTTCTTC. The full variable domain, in which reference TRBV5-1 and TRBJ2-1 provide the parts outside the CDR3, is KAGVTQTPRYLIKTRGQQVTLSCSPISGHRSVSWYQQTPGQGLQFLFEYFSETQRNKGNFPGRFSGRQFSNSRSEMNVSTLELGDSALYLCASSLDGSSYNEQFFGPGTRLTVL.

V is TRBV19 and J is TRBJ1-5; perhaps TRBD1 as D (5 bases). The germline V gene has CDR1 LNHDA and CDR2 SQIVND (reference sequence). The CDR3 sequence is 15 residues long. V shed 4 bases and J shed 0 bases, with 10 bases lying between them. This chain's CDR3 is CASSKRGISNQPQHF. The CDR3, as DNA: TGTGCCAGTAGTAAACGGGGGATTAGCAATCAGCCCCAGCATTTT.

V is TRBV13 and J is TRBJ2-7, with 8 nucleotides matching TRBD2. V trimming: 2 bases; J trimming: 2 bases; junction bases outside the gene matches: 5. The CDR3 has 15 residues. The V gene's germline CDR1 is PRHDT and CDR2 FYEKMQ (reference sequence). CDR3 loop: CASSLNRLATYEQYF. The CDR3 DNA reads as TGTGCCAGCAGCTTAAACCGACTAGCGACCTACGAGCAGTACTTC.

As regards this clone: Compared with germline, one end of the junction differs, possibly owing to a read error. V gene TRBV28 combines with J gene TRBJ2-1, with D maybe TRBD2 (6 bases). This CDR3 comprises 12 residues. In germline, CDR1 is MDHEN, CDR2 SYDVKM. CDR3 DNA: TGTGCCAGCAGTCGGACCGGGACTCCTTCGGTCTTC. Translating gives CASSRTGTPSVF.

The rearrangement uses TRBV6-4 and TRBJ2-7; D is unclear. This CDR3 region has 14 residues. Germline lookup yields CDR1 MRHNA and CDR2 SNTAGT. The ends were cut back, 3 bases at V and 2 bases at J, with 11 bases in the middle. CDR3 coding DNA: TGTGCCAGCAGTGAACAAAACGGAGCCTACGAGCAGTACTTC. The encoded protein is CASSEQNGAYEQYF.

CDR3 residues: CASSLDLQGALSNTEAFF. The CDR3 DNA sequence: TGTGCCAGCAGCTTGGATCTACAGGGGGCGTTGTCGAACACTGAAGCTTTCTTT. The chain uses TRBV5-4 and TRBJ1-1, with 9 bases lining up with TRBD1. The V and J ends lost 0 bases and 1 base, in that order; junction bases with no gene match: 10. Per the germline V gene, CDR1 is SGHNT and CDR2 is YYREEE (reference sequence). The CDR3 is 18 residues long. The whole variable domain, filled in from reference TRBV5-4 and TRBJ1-1, reads ETGVTQSPTHLIKTRGQQVTLRCSSQSGHNTVSWYQQALGQGPQFIFQYYREEENGRGNFPPRFSGLQFPNYSSELNVNALELDDSALYLCASSLDLQGALSNTEAFFGQGTRLTVV.

The chain links TRBV15 to TRBJ2-2, with D perhaps TRBD1 (5 bases). The CDR3 extends over 15 amino acids. Trimming pared 5 bases from V and 0 bases from J, leaving 10 bases between. Germline-derived CDR1 and CDR2 are LNHNV and YYDKDF (reference sequence). CDR3 bases: TGTGCCACCAGCTCGGACACAGCGAACACCGGGGAGCTGTTTTTT. This codes for CATSSDTANTGELFF.

The rearrangement joins TRBV10-3 to TRBJ2-7, with 12 nucleotides matching TRBD1. V was pared by 6 bases and J by 5 bases, with 5 bases of the junction left unmatched. The CDR3 sequence is 14 residues long. Germline CDR1 is ENHRY and CDR2 is SYGVKD. For the CDR3, the DNA is TGTGCCATCAGGGGGACAGGGGGCAAAGACGAGCAGTACTTC. Translation: CAIRGTGGKDEQYF.

The chain recombines TRBV11-3 with TRBJ2-7, with 7 positions matching TRBD1. V was pared by 1 base and J by 5 bases, with 11 bases of the junction left unmatched. CDR1 SGHNT and CDR2 YENEEA come from the germline V gene. This CDR3 region has 16 residues. This CDR3 is CASSLGIGTVDDEQYF. In DNA, the CDR3 is TGTGCCAGCAGCTTAGGGATCGGGACAGTCGATGACGAGCAGTACTTC.